This paragraph covers one T cell receptor beta chain sequence. Its specificity is unknown. The sample belongs to a study of T cell clones after liver transplantation. For the study at large: Three of the eight recipients were HCV-positive; the rest had non-autoimmune, non-viral transplant indications. Tolerant meant at least one year fully off immunosuppression without liver enzymes above twice normal.

Germline trimming cut 4 bases from V and 5 bases from J; bases unmatched to any gene: 7. This CDR3 comprises 16 residues. Looked up from germline, CDR1 is SGHTA and CDR2 is FQGNSA. TCRdb's copy holds only in-frame clones and misses some; the assay was immunoSEQ multiplex PCR. This table has approximately 75,000 clones, 80% appearing once. Study results and caveats: The donor-reactive repertoire was only partly measurable in a couple of subjects, lacking donor cells.

The source is a human patient who received a liver transplant. Among the T cells, some may be from the graft donor. This chain links TRBV7-2 with TRBJ2-7, with 14 bases matching TRBD2. The specimen comprised CD4+ T cells from blood, sampled 12 months after liver transplant. The CDR3 bases are TGTGCCAGCAGCTCCGGGACTAGCGGGAGCGGCAACGAGCAGTACTTC. Protein product: CASSSGTSGSGNEQYF.